These 32 T cell receptor beta chains came from one sample sequenced in a study of blood T cell repertoires in COVID-19. The repertoire was sequenced with immunoSEQ multiplex PCR; TCRdb's copy has only in-frame clones and lacks some. The sample holds around 76,000 clones; over 60% are singletons and the top ten take around 30%. The sample consisted of peripheral blood. These receptors came from a woman of 80 years or more with active or convalescent COVID-19.

This clone was seen a handful of times. The chain joins TRBV3-1 (or the pseudogene TRBV3-2) to TRBJ1-4; the match to TRBD1 covers 9 bases. The CDR3 totals 17 residues. Losses at the gene ends were 1 base for V and 6 bases for J; bases not matched to a gene: 9. Germline V gene data show CDR1 as LGHDT and CDR2 as YNNKEL (reference sequence). CDR3 nucleotide sequence: TGTGCCAGCAGCCAAGCCTATACAGGGGGCGGTGATGAAAAACTGTTTTTT. Amino acid sequence: CASSQAYTGGGDEKLFF.

The chain links TRBV19 to TRBJ1-2; 7 nucleotides align to TRBD1. Per the germline V gene, CDR1 is LNHDA and CDR2 is SQIVND (reference sequence). V dropped 5 bases and J dropped 2; count of bases not matched to a gene: 11. The length of the CDR3 is 16 residues. The CDR3 loop is CASSSQRQGYNYGYTF. Written as DNA, the CDR3 is TGTGCCAGTAGTTCCCAACGACAGGGCTACAACTATGGCTACACCTTC.

The J gene is TRBJ2-1, the V gene TRBV29-1; TRBD2 might be the D (6 bases). Trimming stripped 6 bases from V and 5 bases from J, with 20 bases between. Germline CDR1 reads SQVTM; CDR2 reads ANQGSEA. The CDR3 length is 15 residues. The CDR3 coding sequence is TGCAGCGTCGTACGTAATGCGGGAACAGACAATGAGCAGTTCTTC. It yields the protein CSVVRNAGTDNEQFF.

The V call is TRBV2, the J call TRBJ2-5; 7 nucleotides agree with TRBD1. Per germline, CDR1 SNHLY and CDR2 FYNNEI. V was clipped by 1 base and J by 7 bases; unmatched bases: 9. The CDR3 contains 15 residues. The CDR3 nucleotides read TGTGCCAGCAGTGAAGGGCAGTCAGGGGGTATGACCCAGTACTTC. This gives the protein CASSEGQSGGMTQYF.

The chain links TRBV30 to TRBJ1-2; tentatively, D is TRBD1 (5 bases). Trimming left V 3 bases short and J 4 bases short, with 15 bases between. The germline V gene encodes CDR1 GTSNPN and CDR2 SVGIG (reference sequence). CDR3 length equals 14 residues. The CDR3 loop is CAWRAQGRGYGYTF. The CDR3 nucleotides are TGTGCCTGGAGGGCACAAGGGAGGGGCTATGGCTACACCTTC.

V and J are TRBV12-5 and TRBJ2-3; D unresolved. Trimming left V 2 bases short and J 5 bases short, with 5 bases between. There are 12 residues in the CDR3. From germline, CDR1 is LGHNT and CDR2 FRNRAP. This CDR3 reads CASGLNRDTQYF. The CDR3 nucleotides are TGTGCTAGTGGTTTGAATCGAGATACGCAGTATTTT.

The rearrangement uses TRBV29-1 and TRBJ2-2, with 8 positions matching TRBD2. The V segment lost 6 bases and the J segment 5 bases; nucleotides outside the gene matches: 8. The CDR3 consists of 14 residues. The V gene's germline CDR1 is SQVTM and CDR2 ANQGSEA. The CDR3 loop reads CSVLAGGGTGELFF. DNA for the CDR3: TGCAGCGTCCTGGCGGGGGGAGGGACCGGGGAGCTGTTTTTT.

The chain carries TRBV5-6 and TRBJ1-6; 7 nucleotides line up with TRBD1. Germline CDR1 reads SGHDT; CDR2 reads YYEEEE. V lost 4 bases, J lost 9 bases, and 4 bases stayed unmatched. The CDR3 consists of 13 residues. The chain's CDR3 is CASSPDRASPLHF. The CDR3 nucleotides are TGTGCCAGCAGCCCCGACAGGGCTTCACCCCTCCACTTT. The whole variable domain, filled in from reference TRBV5-6 and TRBJ1-6, reads DAGVTQSPTHLIKTRGQQVTLRCSPKSGHDTVSWYQQALGQGPQFIFQYYEEEERQRGNFPDRFSGHQFPNYSSELNVNALLLGDSALYLCASSPDRASPLHFGNGTRLTVT.

In its sample, this clone was seen a few times. The V and J genes are TRBV28 and TRBJ1-2, with D unresolved. The germline V gene encodes CDR1 MDHEN and CDR2 SYDVKM. The CDR3 length is 12 residues. V was cut by 2 bases and J by 8 bases, with 9 bases left in between. In DNA, the CDR3 is TGTGCCAGCAGTTTAGTCTGGGAGGGCTACACCTTC. Residues: CASSLVWEGYTF.

V usage is TRBV5-1 and J usage is TRBJ2-7; D perhaps matches TRBD1 (5 bases). The length of the CDR3 is 16 residues. Germline-derived CDR1 and CDR2 are SGHRS and YFSETQ. Trimming stripped 4 bases from V and 4 bases from J, with 21 bases between. The CDR3 sequence is CASSRLAPGSGYEQYF. The CDR3 DNA reads as TGCGCCAGCAGCCGGCTGGCGCCGGGTTCAGGGTACGAGCAGTACTTC.

The CDR3 loop is CATSTQGAWDTEAFF. The CDR3 DNA reads TGTGCCACCAGCACTCAGGGGGCTTGGGACACTGAAGCTTTCTTT. The V call is TRBV15, the J call TRBJ1-1; 8 bases agree with TRBD1. Looked up from germline, CDR1 is LNHNV and CDR2 is YYDKDF (reference sequence). V gave up 4 bases and J gave up 3 bases; unmatched junction bases: 7. The CDR3 spans 15 residues.

This sequence joins TRBV19 and TRBJ1-5; weak D call: TRBD1 (5 bases). Per the germline V gene, CDR1 is LNHDA and CDR2 is SQIVND (reference sequence). Trimming took off 7 bases at V and 0 bases at J, with 16 bases between the two ends. The CDR3 runs to 16 residues. The CDR3 is CASNRRAGYSNQPQHF. The DNA for the CDR3 is TGTGCCAGTAATCGCAGGGCGGGGTATAGCAATCAGCCCCAGCATTTT.

In this sample, this clone turned up once. V is TRBV4-3 and J is TRBJ1-3; D not resolved. The germline CDR1 and CDR2 sequences are LGHNA and YSLEER. CDR3 length: 14 residues. V shed 2 bases and J shed 3 bases, with 8 bases lying between them. The CDR3 region has the DNA TGCGCCAGCAGCCAAAGGAGCGATGGAAACACCATATATTTT. As protein: CASSQRSDGNTIYF.

This clone occurred a few times. The CDR3 region is CASSLVGTGGVSEKLFF. CDR3 DNA sequence: TGCGCCAGCAGCTTGGTAGGGACAGGGGGCGTAAGTGAAAAACTGTTTTTT. V usage is TRBV5-1 and J usage is TRBJ1-4; the match to TRBD1 covers 12 bases. This CDR3 comprises 17 residues. V dropped 0 bases and J dropped 7; count of bases not matched to a gene: 7. Germline V gene data show CDR1 as SGHRS and CDR2 as YFSETQ.

The chain couples TRBV10-2 to TRBJ1-5; 8 bases line up with TRBD1. Trimming took 11 bases from V and 1 from J; bases not matched to a gene: 16. The germline CDR1 and CDR2 sequences are WSHSY and SAAADI. This CDR3 is 17 amino acids long. CDR3 sequence: CAQVAWTGTQSNQPQHF. The CDR3 coding sequence is TGCGCCCAAGTCGCTTGGACAGGGACCCAGAGCAATCAGCCCCAGCATTTT.

The chain couples TRBV19 to TRBJ2-3; 9 bases line up with TRBD2. V dropped 3 bases and J dropped 0; count of bases not matched to a gene: 4. CDR3 length: 16 residues. Germline V gene lookup returns CDR1 LNHDA and CDR2 SQIVND (reference sequence). The CDR3 nucleotides are TGTGCCAGTAGTATTAGCGGGGGTGTTAGCACAGATACGCAGTATTTT. This sequence encodes CASSISGGVSTDTQYF.

This clone was picked up one time. The J gene is TRBJ2-1, the V gene TRBV7-6; 9 bases fit TRBD1. The germline CDR1 and CDR2 sequences are SGHVS and FNYEAQ. V dropped 5 bases and J dropped 2; count of bases not matched to a gene: 4. This CDR3 contains 15 residues. CDR3 coding DNA: TGTGCCAGCAGCCCGGGACAGGGCACCTACAATGAGCAGTTCTTC. Translation gives CASSPGQGTYNEQFF.

The V gene is TRBV6-1, the J gene TRBJ1-5; perhaps TRBD1 as D (5 bases). The CDR3 is made up of 14 amino acids. Trimming removed 2 bases at V and 5 bases at J, with 10 bases between. The germline V gene encodes CDR1 MNHNS and CDR2 SASEGT. This CDR3 is CASSEFWGDQPQHF. CDR3 sequence (DNA): TGTGCCAGCAGTGAATTCTGGGGGGATCAGCCCCAGCATTTT.

V usage is TRBV6-6 and J usage is TRBJ1-4, with 7 bases lining up with TRBD1. The length of the CDR3 is 15 residues. V was pared by 3 bases and J by 4 bases, with 5 bases of the junction left unmatched. CDR1 MNHNY and CDR2 SVGAGI come from the germline V gene (reference sequence). CDR3 sequence (DNA): TGTGCCAGCAGTTATGCGGGACAGCATAATGAAAAACTGTTTTTT. Translation: CASSYAGQHNEKLFF.

V is TRBV4-1 and J is TRBJ1-1, with 10 bases fitting TRBD1. Germline lookup yields CDR1 MGHRA and CDR2 YSYEKL. V trimming: 3 bases; J trimming: 5 bases; junction bases outside the gene matches: 6. CDR3 size: 15 residues. The CDR3 coding sequence is TGCGCCAGCAGCCACCCGGGGGACAGGGGTACTGAAGCTTTCTTT. Encoded protein: CASSHPGDRGTEAFF.

This clone is a singleton in its sample. An end of the junction does not agree with germline; a read error may underlie this. The chain employs TRBV5-4 and TRBJ2-2; the match to TRBD1 covers 9 bases. From germline, CDR1 is SGHNT and CDR2 YYREEE (reference sequence). The CDR3 covers 16 residues. As DNA, the CDR3 is TGTGCCAGCACCTTGGGTACAGGGGGCAACACCGGGGAGCTGTTTTTT. Protein sequence: CASTLGTGGNTGELFF.

This clone came up a few times. V is TRBV6-6 and J is TRBJ2-1; 15 bases map to TRBD2. From germline, CDR1 is MNHNY and CDR2 SVGAGI (reference sequence). V lost 5 bases to trimming and J lost 0 bases; unmatched junction nucleotides: 5. There are 18 residues in the CDR3. The CDR3 region has the DNA TGTGCCAGCAGTCGCGGACTAGCGGGGGGGTACTCCTACAATGAGCAGTTCTTC. This translates into CASSRGLAGGYSYNEQFF.

This clone was recorded many times. This chain joins TRBV14 and TRBJ1-2, with TRBD1 identical over 7 bases. The CDR3 loop spans 13 amino acids. V dropped 4 bases and J dropped 7; count of bases not matched to a gene: 6. From germline, CDR1 is SGHDN and CDR2 FVKESK. The CDR3 reads CASSPGQHSGYTF. The CDR3, as DNA: TGTGCCAGCAGCCCGGGACAGCACTCTGGCTACACCTTC.

This clone occurred a few times. This chain connects TRBV28 to TRBJ2-5; weak D call: TRBD2 (5 bases). The V end lost 2 bases, the J end lost 5 bases, and 12 bases lay between the germline ends. The CDR3 runs to 14 residues. In germline, CDR1 is MDHEN, CDR2 SYDVKM. The CDR3 sequence: CASSLLGGGETQYF. CDR3 DNA sequence: TGTGCCAGCAGTTTACTGGGCGGCGGGGAGACCCAGTACTTC. The whole variable domain, filled in from reference TRBV28 and TRBJ2-5, reads DVKVTQSSRYLVKRTGEKVFLECVQDMDHENMFWYRQDPGLGLRLIYFSYDVKMKEKGDIPEGYSVSREKKERFSLILESASTNQTSMYLCASSLLGGGETQYFGPGTRLLVL.

The V and J genes are TRBV28 and TRBJ2-2; 10 nucleotides align to TRBD2. The CDR3 is 16 residues long. With 7 bases clipped from V and 2 bases from J, the junction kept 7 bases outside the gene matches. Germline V gene sequence: CDR1 MDHEN, CDR2 SYDVKM. The CDR3 DNA reads as TGTGCCAGCACTCTAGCGGGGGTAATCAACACCGGGGAGCTGTTTTTT. Translated, it gives CASTLAGVINTGELFF.

The CDR3 region has the DNA TGTGCCAGCAGCTTGAGGATGACAGGGACAATAGCCAAAAACATTCAGTACTTC. Protein: CASSLRMTGTIAKNIQYF. The V gene is TRBV5-4, the J gene TRBJ2-4, with 7 bases matching TRBD1. The CDR3 contains 18 residues. In germline, CDR1 is SGHNT, CDR2 YYREEE (reference sequence). J gave up 0 bases and V 1 base, and 10 bases lay outside the gene matches.

The chain uses TRBV27 and TRBJ2-5, with D unresolved. This CDR3 region has 12 residues. Trimming pared 5 bases from V and 5 bases from J, leaving 9 bases between. Germline V gene sequence: CDR1 MNHEY, CDR2 SMNVEV (reference sequence). CDR3 in amino acids: CASSIIGETQYF. DNA for the CDR3: TGTGCCAGCAGTATTATCGGGGAGACCCAGTACTTC.

In its sample, this clone was seen a few times. Here the CDR3 reads CASSLGGYQPQHF. For the CDR3, the DNA is TGTGCCAGCAGCTTAGGGGGATATCAGCCCCAGCATTTT. The chain couples TRBV6-2 or TRBV6-3 to TRBJ1-5; maybe TRBD1 (6 bases). Looked up from germline, CDR1 is MNHEY and CDR2 is SVGEGT. The CDR3 is 13 amino acids. V lost 6 bases and J lost 5, with 11 bases in between.

This clone was counted once. The sample carries other DNA sequences with the same CDR3. The chain joins TRBV4-3 to TRBJ2-7; possibly TRBD1 for D (6 bases). This CDR3 is built from 14 residues. The ends were cut back, 3 bases at V and 1 base at J, with 10 bases in the middle. Germline V lookup: CDR1 LGHNA, CDR2 YSLEER. The CDR3 is CASSHSRGSYEQYF. The CDR3 DNA reads as TGCGCCAGCAGCCACTCCAGGGGTTCCTACGAGCAGTACTTC.

This chain connects TRBV9 to TRBJ2-1, with 9 bases aligning to TRBD2. The CDR3 totals 16 residues. The junction had 4 bases not matched to a gene; V was cut back by 0 bases and J by 3 bases. Germline CDR1 and CDR2: SGDLS and YYNGEE. CDR3 DNA sequence: TGTGCCAGCAGCGTAGGGTCTAGCGGGGTCTACAATGAGCAGTTCTTC. Protein product: CASSVGSSGVYNEQFF.

The V call is TRBV14, the J call TRBJ1-6; 11 nucleotides agree with TRBD1. The V and J ends lost 4 bases and 10 bases, in that order; junction bases with no gene match: 3. This CDR3 is 14 amino acids long. Germline CDR1 and CDR2: SGHDN and FVKESK. The CDR3 reads CASSLGDRGSPLHF. Written as DNA, the CDR3 is TGTGCCAGCAGCCTCGGGGACAGGGGGTCACCCCTCCACTTT. Variable domain in full (rest from reference TRBV14 and TRBJ1-6): EAGVTQFPSHSVIEKGQTVTLRCDPISGHDNLYWYRRVMGKEIKFLLHFVKESKQDESGMPNNRFLAERTGGTYSTLKVQPAELEDSGVYFCASSLGDRGSPLHFGNGTRLTVT.

The chain combines TRBV4-1 with TRBJ1-2; TRBD1 might be the D (6 bases). V was pared by 2 bases and J by 7 bases, with 11 bases between. The CDR3 totals 13 residues. CDR1 MGHRA and CDR2 YSYEKL come from the germline V gene. This CDR3 reads CASSQTGSRGYTF. The DNA for the CDR3 is TGCGCCAGCAGCCAAACAGGGTCCCGTGGCTACACCTTC.